The 32 T cell receptor beta chains reported below all come from one sample, sequenced in a study of OX40 agonist ivuxolimab in advanced cancers. Method: immunoSEQ multiplex PCR; TCRdb's copy keeps in-frame clones and lacks some. The table records roughly 20,000 clones, approximately 82% of them present only once. The material was CD4+ or CD8+ T cells sorted from blood, obtained in a trial of the OX40 agonist ivuxolimab. The receptor set was obtained from an adult with an advanced solid tumor such as melanoma, head and neck, liver or kidney cancer.

This rearrangement joins TRBV19 to TRBJ2-3; D remains unclear. Between the trimmed V and J ends, which lost 2 bases and 0 bases, there was a span of 6 bases. CDR1 and CDR2 from the germline V gene are LNHDA and SQIVND (reference sequence). The CDR3 is made up of 14 amino acids. CDR3 DNA: TGTGCCAGTAGTATAAGGGTGAGCACAGATACGCAGTATTTT. Encoded protein: CASSIRVSTDTQYF.

This clone has more than one count but fewer than ten. The CDR3 bases are TGTGCCAGCAGCTTAGAACAGGGGGCGGGTCCTGAAGCTTTCTTT. Protein: CASSLEQGAGPEAFF. V gene TRBV7-8 combines with J gene TRBJ1-1; 9 bases align to TRBD1. Unmatched junction bases numbered 6, after V lost 1 base and J lost 6 bases. Germline CDR1 SGHVS, CDR2 FQNEAQ. This CDR3 spans 15 amino acids.

V usage is TRBV19 and J usage is TRBJ2-7; 9 positions agree with TRBD1. The CDR3 totals 16 residues. In germline, CDR1 is LNHDA, CDR2 SQIVND (reference sequence). V gave up 2 bases and J gave up 1 base; unmatched junction bases: 6. The CDR3 coding sequence is TGTGCCAGTAGTATAACCCCGGGACAGGGATCCTACGAGCAGTACTTC. It codes for CASSITPGQGSYEQYF.

This clone is labeled as medium-sized. The chain couples TRBV27 to TRBJ2-7, with D possibly being TRBD1 (6 bases). CDR1 and CDR2 from the germline V gene are MNHEY and SMNVEV (reference sequence). CDR3 length: 14 residues. V lost 6 bases, J lost 4 bases, and 16 bases lay in between. CDR3 bases: TGTGCCAGCAGCCGGACCACGAGGGGGTACGAGCAGTACTTC. This encodes CASSRTTRGYEQYF.

This sequence joins TRBV27 and TRBJ1-5, with D possibly being TRBD1 (6 bases). CDR1 is MNHEY and CDR2 is SMNVEV in the germline V gene (reference sequence). CDR3 length equals 15 residues. Trimming stripped 6 bases from V and 2 bases from J, with 14 bases between. CDR3 coding DNA: TGTGCCAGCAGCTATAGCCCAGGGGGCAATCAGCCCCAGCATTTT. Protein sequence: CASSYSPGGNQPQHF.

The V and J genes are TRBV19 and TRBJ1-6; the D gene is possibly TRBD1 (5 bases). Germline V CDR1 and CDR2: LNHDA, SQIVND (reference sequence). Deletions cut 8 bases from V and 12 bases from J, with 11 bases between. CDR3 length: 11 residues. The DNA for the CDR3 is TGTGCCAGTGGGGGGGGAATACCCCTCCACTTT. Translating it yields CASGGGIPLHF.

V usage is TRBV7-2 and J usage is TRBJ2-3; perhaps TRBD1 as D (7 bases). Trimming cost V 7 bases and J 5 bases, with 10 bases left between them. The CDR3 totals 12 residues. Germline assignment: CDR1 SGHTA and CDR2 FQGNSA. For the CDR3, the DNA is TGTGCCAGCACCCAGGGGGGAGATACGCAGTATTTT. Translation: CASTQGGDTQYF.

In this sample, this clone turned up once. This chain links TRBV4-2 with TRBJ1-1, with no clear D. The V end was cut by 2 bases, the J end by 5 bases, with 6 bases between. Per the germline V gene, CDR1 is LGHNA and CDR2 is YNFKEQ. This CDR3 is built from 12 residues. The CDR3 DNA follows: TGTGCCAGCAGCCAACTTAGGACTGAAGCTTTCTTT. Amino acids: CASSQLRTEAFF.

This clone has only one observation. V and J are TRBV6-5 and TRBJ2-7, with 9 bases that match TRBD2. This CDR3 has 15 amino acids. In germline, CDR1 is MNHEY, CDR2 SVGAGI. Trimming cost V 1 base and J 2 bases; bases outside gene matches: 3. CDR3 region: CASSYYSGGTYEQYF. Here the CDR3 DNA reads TGTGCCAGCAGTTACTACAGCGGGGGGACCTACGAGCAGTACTTC.

This rearrangement joins TRBV9 to TRBJ1-4; 7 nucleotides match TRBD1. This CDR3 is built from 14 residues. With 0 bases clipped from V and 6 bases from J, the junction kept 2 bases outside the gene matches. CDR1 is SGDLS and CDR2 is YYNGEE in the germline V gene. The CDR3 protein is CASSVEGQHEKLFF. Written as DNA, the CDR3 is TGTGCCAGCAGCGTAGAGGGACAGCATGAAAAACTGTTTTTT.

The chain joins TRBV5-1 to TRBJ2-3; 12 bases line up with TRBD2. Trimming took 3 bases from V and 0 from J; bases not matched to a gene: 2. This CDR3 spans 16 amino acids. Germline V gives CDR1 SGHRS, CDR2 YFSETQ. The CDR3: CASSSGLAGSTDTQYF. Written as DNA, the CDR3 is TGCGCCAGCAGCTCGGGACTAGCGGGCAGCACAGATACGCAGTATTTT.

This clone was seen a few times. V gene TRBV19 combines with J gene TRBJ1-1, with a weak D call TRBD1 (6 bases). Trimming stripped 2 bases from V and 2 bases from J, with 18 bases between. CDR1 and CDR2 from the germline V gene are LNHDA and SQIVND (reference sequence). CDR3 length: 17 amino acids. The CDR3 DNA reads TGTGCCAGTAGTATAAAGCTGGGGGCGAGGAGAAACACTGAAGCTTTCTTT. Translation gives CASSIKLGARRNTEAFF. Full variable domain (rest looked up from reference TRBV19 and TRBJ1-1): DGGITQSPKYLFRKEGQNVTLSCEQNLNHDAMYWYRQDPGQGLRLIYYSQIVNDFQKGDIAEGYSVSREKKESFPLTVTSAQKNPTAFYLCASSIKLGARRNTEAFFGQGTRLTVV.

J is TRBJ1-2 and V is TRBV15; D is unresolved. Germline CDR1 is LNHNV and CDR2 is YYDKDF (reference sequence). The CDR3 totals 16 residues. V was pared by 0 bases and J by 0 bases, with 11 bases between. DNA of the CDR3: TGTGCCACCAGCAGAGATCGGGCTTCAGCTAACTATGGCTACACCTTC. It encodes CATSRDRASANYGYTF.

This rearrangement joins TRBV29-1 to TRBJ1-2; 11 bases fit TRBD1. The CDR3 covers 14 residues. Germline-derived CDR1 and CDR2 are SQVTM and ANQGSEA. V lost 5 bases to trimming and J lost 8 bases; unmatched junction nucleotides: 10. Written as DNA, the CDR3 is TGCAGCGTTTTCGGGACAGGGGGATTGAACGGCTACACCTTC. Amino acid sequence: CSVFGTGGLNGYTF.

By sample share, this clone is medium-sized. The J gene is TRBJ1-5, the V gene TRBV10-3, with D perhaps matching TRBD1 (6 bases). Trimming left V 3 bases short and J 6 bases short, with 9 bases between. The CDR3 has 13 amino acids. CDR1 and CDR2 (germline): ENHRY, SYGVKD. For the CDR3, the DNA is TGTGCCATCAGTGAAATACAGGGTCAGCCCCAGCATTTT. It encodes CAISEIQGQPQHF.

The chain's CDR3 is CASSLGQGAGYTF. The CDR3 coding sequence is TGTGCCAGCAGCTTAGGACAGGGAGCTGGCTACACCTTC. The chain links TRBV13 to TRBJ1-2; D perhaps matches TRBD1 (6 bases). Germline V lookup: CDR1 PRHDT, CDR2 FYEKMQ (reference sequence). Trimming left V 0 bases short and J 7 bases short, with 9 bases between. The CDR3 is 13 amino acids.

The DNA for the CDR3 is TGCGCCAGCAGCCAAGACACCTTCAATGAGCAGTTCTTC. Encoded protein: CASSQDTFNEQFF. The chain is built from TRBV4-3 and TRBJ2-1; D not certain. The CDR3 sequence is 13 residues long. Germline CDR1 LGHNA, CDR2 YSLEER. The V gene lost 0 bases and the J gene lost 6 bases, with 6 bases spanning the gap.

This chain uses TRBV7-3 with TRBJ2-1; D gene unclear. V was shortened by 5 bases and J by 0 bases, with 8 bases between the two germline ends. CDR3 length: 14 residues. Germline loops: CDR1 SGHTA, CDR2 FQGTGA. This CDR3 is CASSSLSSYNEQFF. The CDR3 DNA follows: TGTGCCAGCAGCAGTCTAAGCTCCTACAATGAGCAGTTCTTC. Drawing the rest from reference TRBV7-3 and TRBJ2-1, the complete variable domain is GAGVSQTPSNKVTEKGKYVELRCDPISGHTALYWYRQSLGQGPEFLIYFQGTGAADDSGLPNDRFFAVRPEGSVSTLKIQRTERGDSAVYLCASSSLSSYNEQFFGPGTRLTVL.

The rearrangement joins TRBV11-2 to TRBJ2-3, with 7 bases aligning to TRBD2. There are 15 residues in the CDR3. J lost 4 bases, V lost 1 base, and 5 bases had no gene match. The germline V gene encodes CDR1 SGHAT and CDR2 FQNNGV. The CDR3 DNA reads TGTGCCAGCAGCTTAGTCGGGGGAGGGCCAGATACGCAGTATTTT. It is translated as CASSLVGGGPDTQYF.

The rearrangement joins TRBV6-5 to TRBJ2-1; D is possibly TRBD1 (5 bases). Looked up from germline, CDR1 is MNHEY and CDR2 is SVGAGI. Trimming stripped 3 bases from V and 10 bases from J, with 10 bases between. This CDR3 is 12 amino acids long. This CDR3 is CASSYGAEEQFF. CDR3 in DNA: TGTGCCAGCAGTTATGGGGCTGAGGAGCAGTTCTTC.

The chain joins TRBV5-4 to TRBJ2-5, with TRBD2 matching over 13 bases. Germline-derived CDR1 and CDR2 are SGHNT and YYREEE (reference sequence). This CDR3 region has 16 residues. J lost 5 bases, V lost 4 bases, and 8 bases had no gene match. CDR3 residues: CASSRTSGRVEETQYF. CDR3 DNA sequence: TGTGCCAGCAGCCGGACTAGCGGGAGAGTGGAGGAGACCCAGTACTTC.

This chain uses TRBV19 with TRBJ2-7; 11 bases agree with TRBD1. The CDR3 has 15 residues. Trimming removed 10 bases from V and 2 bases from J; junction bases left unmatched: 10. Germline CDR1 is LNHDA and CDR2 is SQIVND (reference sequence). As DNA, the CDR3 is TGTGCCACTACCTTTGGACAGGGGGCCACCTACGAGCAGTACTTC. Translated, it gives CATTFGQGATYEQYF.

The count of this clone is one. The CDR3 coding sequence is TGTGCCAGCAGCTTAGTTGGGGGAGGCACTGAAGCTTTCTTT. Translated, it gives CASSLVGGGTEAFF. V gene TRBV11-1 combines with J gene TRBJ1-1; tentative D call: TRBD1 (5 bases). CDR1 is SGHAT and CDR2 is FQDESV in the germline V gene (reference sequence). The CDR3 has 14 residues. V was cut by 1 base and J by 4 bases, with 10 bases left in between.

V gene TRBV6-6 combines with J gene TRBJ2-1; 9 bases agree with TRBD2. Germline V gene sequence: CDR1 MNHNY, CDR2 SVGAGI (reference sequence). Trimming took 6 bases from V and 7 from J; bases not matched to a gene: 4. The CDR3 totals 13 residues. CDR3 DNA: TGTGCCAGCAGCGCCAGCGGGGGGAATGAGCAGTTCTTC. Amino acid sequence: CASSASGGNEQFF.

The chain joins TRBV9 to TRBJ2-7; TRBD1 matches 7 bases. The CDR3 contains 14 residues. Germline CDR1 reads SGDLS; CDR2 reads YYNGEE. Losses at the gene ends were 4 bases for V and 0 bases for J; bases not matched to a gene: 4. CDR3 region: CASSSGTASYEQYF. The CDR3 nucleotides read TGTGCCAGCAGCTCCGGGACAGCCTCCTACGAGCAGTACTTC.

This chain uses TRBV28 with TRBJ2-7; D gene uncertain. V lost 3 bases, J lost 4 bases, and 7 bases lay in between. The CDR3 contains 12 residues. Germline V lookup: CDR1 MDHEN, CDR2 SYDVKM. The CDR3 nucleotides read TGTGCCAGCAGTTTCTCGCCTTACGAGCAGTACTTC. Its translation is CASSFSPYEQYF.

The table lists this clone with a few counts. V is TRBV9 and J is TRBJ1-5; 10 nucleotides agree with TRBD1. V was pared by 0 bases and J by 7 bases, with 1 base of the junction left unmatched. From germline, CDR1 is SGDLS and CDR2 YYNGEE. The CDR3 runs 14 residues. CDR3 nucleotide sequence: TGTGCCAGCAGCGTAGGGACAGGGGGACAGCCCCAGCATTTT. Its protein is CASSVGTGGQPQHF.

The rearrangement links TRBV9 to TRBJ1-4; possible D gene TRBD1, 6 bases. Germline CDR1 SGDLS, CDR2 YYNGEE. CDR3 size: 16 residues. The V end was cut by 2 bases, the J end by 5 bases, with 16 bases between. In DNA, the CDR3 is TGTGCCAGCAGCGTCACCCGGGGGGGGCCCAATGAAAAACTGTTTTTT. Encoded protein: CASSVTRGGPNEKLFF.

The chain employs TRBV25-1 and TRBJ2-7, with 8 bases identical to TRBD1. The CDR3 covers 14 residues. The V segment lost 7 bases and the J segment 0 bases; nucleotides outside the gene matches: 5. Germline CDR1 MGHDK, CDR2 SYGVNS. CDR3 nucleotide sequence: TGTGCCAGCACAGGGGGCGGAAGCTCCTACGAGCAGTACTTC. Its translation: CASTGGGSSYEQYF.

This clone came up a few times. This chain uses TRBV6-5 with TRBJ2-7; possibly TRBD1 for D (5 bases). Germline CDR1 MNHEY, CDR2 SVGAGI. This CDR3 spans 15 amino acids. The V and J ends lost 2 bases and 2 bases respectively, with 13 bases between them. In nucleotides, the CDR3 is TGTGCCAGCAGTTACGACAGCCCCCTTACCTACGAGCAGTACTTC. Translation gives CASSYDSPLTYEQYF.

The chain employs TRBV9 and TRBJ2-7; 7 nucleotides match TRBD2. Germline V gene data show CDR1 as SGDLS and CDR2 as YYNGEE. The V gene end was trimmed by 2 bases and the J gene end by 5 bases; junction bases not matched to a gene: 7. The CDR3 consists of 14 residues. CDR3 sequence: CASSVGGSGDEQYF. Here the CDR3 DNA reads TGTGCCAGCAGCGTGGGCGGGAGCGGGGACGAGCAGTACTTC.

The chain combines TRBV28 with TRBJ1-5; D gene ambiguous. Trimming pared 3 bases from V and 2 bases from J, leaving 8 bases between. The V gene's germline CDR1 is MDHEN and CDR2 SYDVKM. The length of the CDR3 is 14 residues. CDR3 sequence reads: CASSFVDGNQPQHF. CDR3 sequence (DNA): TGTGCCAGCAGTTTTGTGGATGGCAATCAGCCCCAGCATTTT.